This record covers a single TCR beta chain. From germline, CDR1 is SGHRS and CDR2 YFSETQ. This CDR3 spans 13 amino acids. Trimming left V 6 bases short and J 4 bases short, with 13 bases between. The record originates from a study of blood T cell repertoires in COVID-19. The overall study: The origin of the acute and convalescent COVID-19 samples was the United States, Italy and Spain. The cDNA or gDNA used as material had been derived from T cells, B-cell-depleted T cells, or PBMCs.

Original handling: How many nucleated cells were present was estimated from reference gene primer amplification. Assay used: immunoSEQ multiplex PCR; TCRdb lists only in-frame clones, some missing. V, J and clone size reflect that table, while D and trimming were determined from the DNA. This table holds fewer than 350,000 clones, roughly 90% found once. The chain is built from TRBV5-1 and TRBJ1-1; D is uncertain. Sequencing used peripheral blood. The origin of this receptor is a man aged 40-55 years with acute or convalescent COVID-19. Here the CDR3 DNA reads TGCGCCAGCACCACCACTTTTGGCACTGAAGCTTTCTTT. The encoded protein is CASTTTFGTEAFF.